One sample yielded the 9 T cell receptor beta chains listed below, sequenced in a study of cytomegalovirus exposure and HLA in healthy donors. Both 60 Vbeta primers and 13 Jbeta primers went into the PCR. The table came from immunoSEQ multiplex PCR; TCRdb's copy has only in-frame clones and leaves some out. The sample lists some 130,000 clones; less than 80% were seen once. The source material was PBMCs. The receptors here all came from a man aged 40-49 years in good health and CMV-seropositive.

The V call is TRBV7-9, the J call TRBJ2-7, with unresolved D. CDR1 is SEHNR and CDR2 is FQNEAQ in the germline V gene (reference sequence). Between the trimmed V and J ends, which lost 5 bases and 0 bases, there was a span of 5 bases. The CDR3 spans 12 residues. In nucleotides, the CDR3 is TGTGCCAGCAGCGTCAGCTCCTACGAGCAGTACTTC. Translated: CASSVSSYEQYF.

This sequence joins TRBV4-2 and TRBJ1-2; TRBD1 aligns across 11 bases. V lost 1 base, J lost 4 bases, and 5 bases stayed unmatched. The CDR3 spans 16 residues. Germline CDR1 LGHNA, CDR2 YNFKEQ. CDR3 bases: TGTGCCAGCAGCCAAGCCCGGACAGGGGGCGTCTATGGCTACACCTTC. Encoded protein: CASSQARTGGVYGYTF.

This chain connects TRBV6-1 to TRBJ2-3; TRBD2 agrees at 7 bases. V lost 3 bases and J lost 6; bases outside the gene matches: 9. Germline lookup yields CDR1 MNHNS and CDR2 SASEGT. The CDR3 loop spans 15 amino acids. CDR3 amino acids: CASSEWGLFSDTQYF. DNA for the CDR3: TGTGCCAGCAGTGAGTGGGGACTATTCTCTGATACGCAGTATTTT.

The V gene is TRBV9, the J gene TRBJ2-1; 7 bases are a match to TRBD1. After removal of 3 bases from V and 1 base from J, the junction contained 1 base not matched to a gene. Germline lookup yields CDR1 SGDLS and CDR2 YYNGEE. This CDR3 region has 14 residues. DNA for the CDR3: TGTGCCAGCAGCGCGACAGGGTCCTACAATGAGCAGTTCTTC. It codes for CASSATGSYNEQFF.

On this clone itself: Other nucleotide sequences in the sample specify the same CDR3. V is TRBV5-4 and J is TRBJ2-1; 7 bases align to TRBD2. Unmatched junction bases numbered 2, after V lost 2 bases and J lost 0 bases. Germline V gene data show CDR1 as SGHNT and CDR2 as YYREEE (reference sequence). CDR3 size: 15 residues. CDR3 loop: CASSLTSASYNEQFF. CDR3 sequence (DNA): TGTGCCAGCAGCTTAACTAGCGCCTCCTACAATGAGCAGTTCTTC.

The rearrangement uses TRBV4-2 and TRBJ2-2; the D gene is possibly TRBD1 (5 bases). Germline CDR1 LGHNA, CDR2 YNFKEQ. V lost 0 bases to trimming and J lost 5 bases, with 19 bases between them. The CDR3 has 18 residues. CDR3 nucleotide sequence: TGTGCCAGCAGCCAAGATACCGTGTGGCAGGGCGGAACCGGGGAGCTGTTTTTT. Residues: CASSQDTVWQGGTGELFF.

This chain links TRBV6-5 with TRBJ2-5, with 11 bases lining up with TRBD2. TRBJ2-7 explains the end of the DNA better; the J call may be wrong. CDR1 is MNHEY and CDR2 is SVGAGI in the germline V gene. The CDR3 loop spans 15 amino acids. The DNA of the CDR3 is TGTGCCAGCAGTTTGACTAGCGGGATCCCTCCCGAGCAGTACTTC. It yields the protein CASSLTSGIPPEQYF.

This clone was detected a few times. CDR3 loop: CASSKGHGTEAFF. DNA of the CDR3: TGTGCCAGCAGCAAGGGGCACGGCACTGAAGCTTTCTTT. The chain uses TRBV2 and TRBJ1-1; possible D gene TRBD1, 5 bases. Germline CDR1 SNHLY, CDR2 FYNNEI. The V end was cut by 6 bases, the J end by 4 bases, with 12 bases between. This CDR3 spans 13 amino acids.

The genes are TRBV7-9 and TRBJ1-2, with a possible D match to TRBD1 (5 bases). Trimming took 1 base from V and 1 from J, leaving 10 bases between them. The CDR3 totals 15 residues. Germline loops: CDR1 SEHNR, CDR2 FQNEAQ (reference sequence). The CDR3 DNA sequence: TGTGCCAGCAGCTTAGATATCGGGGGTAACTATGGCTACACCTTC. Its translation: CASSLDIGGNYGYTF.